This is a list of T cell receptor beta chains from one sample in a study of CD8 T cells in ankylosing spondylitis. TCRdb re-called the 5' RACE reads through MiXCR, storing one row per CDR3 protein. The sample records about 460,000 distinct CDR3 sequences, approximately 5.3% being singletons. The material sequenced was blood, either unsorted or a sorted T cell fraction (not recorded which). The receptors shown here come from a male donor with ankylosing spondylitis. The CDR3 runs from the conserved cysteine through the conserved F or W. Fields, in order: CDR3 protein, CDR3 DNA, J gene, CDR3 length, V gene, D gene, clone size. A D gene is named only where the DNA matches it firmly. A clone size is listed for some rows: how often the clone was seen (once, few, many), or a class if it is expanded.

CDR3: CSVVVSSGRGELFF
DNA: TGCAGCGTTGTTGTCTCTAGCGGGAGAGGGGAGCTGTTTTTT
J: TRBJ2-2
length: 14
V: TRBV29-1
D: TRBD2
size: many

CDR3: CASTPRGTYEQYF
DNA: TGTGCCAGCACCCCCCGGGGTACCTACGAGCAGTACTTC
J: TRBJ2-7
length: 13
V: TRBV6-2/TRBV6-3
D: NA
size: many

CDR3: CASSTRKNTEAFF
DNA: TGTGCCAGCAGCACACGGAAGAACACTGAAGCTTTCTTT
J: TRBJ1-1
length: 13
V: TRBV7-2
D: NA
size: many

CDR3: CASSHRRGIYNEQFF
DNA: TGTGCCAGCAGCCATCGGCGGGGCATTTACAATGAGCAGTTCTTC
J: TRBJ2-1
length: 15
V: TRBV6-1
D: NA
size: many

CDR3: CASSRQLAGDYEQYF
DNA: TGTGCCAGCAGTAGACAACTAGCGGGAGACTACGAGCAGTACTTC
J: TRBJ2-7
length: 15
V: TRBV28
D: TRBD2
size: many

CDR3: CASSPRRGLRDSPLHF
DNA: TGTGCCAGCTCCCCTCGGCGGGGGTTAAGAGATTCACCCCTCCACTTT
J: TRBJ1-6
length: 16
V: TRBV18
D: NA
size: many

CDR3: CAGGSETQYF
DNA: TGTGCGGGGGGATCGGAGACCCAGTACTTC
J: TRBJ2-5
length: 10
V: TRBV21-1
D: NA
size: many

CDR3: CASKDRGVEETQYF
DNA: TGTGCCAGCAAGGACAGGGGGGTTGAAGAGACCCAGTACTTC
J: TRBJ2-5
length: 14
V: TRBV7-6
D: TRBD1
size: NA

CDR3: CASSVGGSSSGEQYF
DNA: TGTGCCAGCAGCGTAGGGGGGAGCTCCAGCGGCGAGCAGTACTTC
J: TRBJ2-7
length: 15
V: TRBV9
D: NA
size: many

CDR3: CASSGGGHYNEQFF
DNA: TGCGCCAGCAGCGGAGGAGGGCACTACAATGAGCAGTTCTTC
J: TRBJ2-1
length: 14
V: TRBV5-1
D: NA
size: many

CDR3: CASSLGLSGANVLTF
DNA: TGTGCCAGCAGTTTGGGCCTCTCTGGGGCCAACGTCCTGACTTTC
J: TRBJ2-6
length: 15
V: TRBV12-3/TRBV12-4
D: NA
size: many

CDR3: CSGGGYGYTF
DNA: TGCAGTGGGGGGGGCTATGGCTACACCTTC
J: TRBJ1-2
length: 10
V: TRBV20-1
D: NA
size: many

CDR3: CASSAPTGGLYGYTF
DNA: TGCGCCAGCAGCGCCCCGACAGGGGGCCTCTATGGCTACACCTTC
J: TRBJ1-2
length: 15
V: TRBV5-1
D: TRBD1
size: many

CDR3: CASSPDSQSSPLSGANVLTF
DNA: TGCGCCAGCAGCCCGGACAGCCAATCTTCTCCTCTCTCTGGGGCCAACGTCCTGACTTTC
J: TRBJ2-6
length: 20
V: TRBV5-1
D: NA
size: NA

CDR3: CASSQAARNTEAFF
DNA: TGCGCCAGCAGCCAAGCCGCGCGGAACACTGAAGCTTTCTTT
J: TRBJ1-1
length: 14
V: TRBV4-3
D: NA
size: many

CDR3: CASSSSRSGEQYF
DNA: TGTGCCAGCAGTTCGTCCAGGTCTGGCGAGCAGTACTTC
J: TRBJ2-7
length: 13
V: TRBV12-3/TRBV12-4
D: NA
size: many

CDR3: CASSLRGPRDYGYTF
DNA: TGCGCCAGCAGCTTACGGGGTCCAAGGGACTATGGCTACACCTTC
J: TRBJ1-2
length: 15
V: TRBV5-1
D: NA
size: many

CDR3: CASSLRVRSYNEQFF
DNA: TGTGCCAGCAGCTTAAGGGTACGCTCCTACAATGAGCAGTTCTTC
J: TRBJ2-1
length: 15
V: TRBV11-2
D: NA
size: many

CDR3: CAIGQGLGEQFF
DNA: TGTGCCATCGGCCAGGGGCTCGGTGAGCAGTTCTTC
J: TRBJ2-1
length: 12
V: TRBV4-2
D: NA
size: NA

CDR3: CSARDETGFRYEQYF
DNA: TGCAGTGCTAGAGACGAGACAGGTTTTCGGTACGAGCAGTACTTC
J: TRBJ2-7
length: 15
V: TRBV20-1
D: NA
size: many

CDR3: CASSLAVPGELFF
DNA: TGTGCCAGCAGCTTAGCCGTACCCGGGGAGCTGTTTTTT
J: TRBJ2-2
length: 13
V: TRBV7-2
D: NA
size: few

CDR3: CASSQDGGSNYGYTF
DNA: TGTGCCAGCAGCCAAGATGGGGGTAGCAACTATGGCTACACCTTC
J: TRBJ1-2
length: 15
V: TRBV4-2
D: NA
size: many

CDR3: CASSRDRNYNEQFF
DNA: TGCGCCAGCAGTCGGGACAGGAACTACAATGAGCAGTTCTTC
J: TRBJ2-1
length: 14
V: TRBV5-1
D: TRBD1
size: many

CDR3: CASSYDMGLAGGYNEQFF
DNA: TGTGCCAGCAGTTACGACATGGGACTAGCGGGGGGCTACAATGAGCAGTTCTTC
J: TRBJ2-1
length: 18
V: TRBV6-2/TRBV6-3
D: TRBD2
size: many

CDR3: CASSLALGTGTYEQYF
DNA: TGTGCCAGCAGCTTAGCTCTCGGGACCGGAACTTACGAGCAGTACTTC
J: TRBJ2-7
length: 16
V: TRBV7-6
D: NA
size: many

CDR3: CASSFRVGTDTQYF
DNA: TGTGCCAGCAGCTTCCGGGTCGGCACAGATACGCAGTATTTT
J: TRBJ2-3
length: 14
V: TRBV7-8
D: NA
size: many

CDR3: CASSLGGDRPYEQYF
DNA: TGTGCCAGCAGCTTAGGGGGGGACAGACCATACGAGCAGTACTTC
J: TRBJ2-7
length: 15
V: TRBV7-2
D: NA
size: many

CDR3: CASRLRGIGNNEQFF
DNA: TGTGCCAGCAGGCTTAGGGGTATTGGCAACAATGAGCAGTTCTTC
J: TRBJ2-1
length: 15
V: TRBV12-3/TRBV12-4
D: NA
size: NA

CDR3: CSAREVRAAMPLAEQYF
DNA: TGCAGTGCTAGAGAAGTTCGGGCGGCTATGCCCTTGGCCGAGCAGTACTTC
J: TRBJ2-7
length: 17
V: TRBV20-1
D: NA
size: few

CDR3: CSARDPRQGTDTQYF
DNA: TGCAGTGCTAGAGACCCGAGACAGGGTACAGATACGCAGTATTTT
J: TRBJ2-3
length: 15
V: TRBV20-1
D: TRBD1
size: many

CDR3: CASSWEATNYGYTF
DNA: TGTGCCAGCAGTTGGGAGGCGACTAACTATGGCTACACCTTC
J: TRBJ1-2
length: 14
V: TRBV6-5
D: NA
size: many

CDR3: CASSLGTVSLHF
DNA: TGTGCCAGCAGTTTAGGGACAGTCTCCCTCCACTTT
J: TRBJ1-6
length: 12
V: TRBV12-3/TRBV12-4
D: NA
size: many

CDR3: CSAGSWGRDTDTQYF
DNA: TGCAGTGCTGGGTCGTGGGGGCGGGACACAGATACGCAGTATTTT
J: TRBJ2-3
length: 15
V: TRBV20-1
D: NA
size: many

CDR3: CSVEDQGTSPTDTQYF
DNA: TGCAGCGTTGAAGATCAGGGGACTAGTCCCACAGATACGCAGTATTTT
J: TRBJ2-3
length: 16
V: TRBV29-1
D: TRBD2
size: few

CDR3: CATSRGSLLNEAFF
DNA: TGTGCCACCAGCAGAGGGTCCCTTTTAAATGAGGCTTTCTTT
J: TRBJ1-1
length: 14
V: TRBV15
D: NA
size: many

CDR3: CASSRLPFEGGGTEAFF
DNA: TGTGCCAGCAGCCGCCTCCCTTTCGAAGGGGGCGGCACTGAAGCTTTCTTT
J: TRBJ1-1
length: 17
V: TRBV7-2
D: TRBD1
size: NA

CDR3: CASSSFDRGPGANVLTF
DNA: TGTGCCAGCAGCTCGTTCGACAGGGGGCCCGGGGCCAACGTCCTGACTTTC
J: TRBJ2-6
length: 17
V: TRBV5-4
D: TRBD1
size: many

CDR3: CASTATGYWEKLFF
DNA: TGTGCCAGCACCGCAACGGGTTACTGGGAAAAACTGTTTTTT
J: TRBJ1-4
length: 14
V: TRBV6-1
D: NA
size: many

CDR3: CASSFRRDYGYTF
DNA: TGTGCCAGCAGCTTTCGCAGAGACTATGGCTACACCTTC
J: TRBJ1-2
length: 13
V: TRBV7-9
D: NA
size: NA

CDR3: CASSLVGDSRVGYNEQFF
DNA: TGTGCCAGCAGCTTAGTAGGGGACTCCAGGGTCGGATACAATGAGCAGTTCTTC
J: TRBJ2-1
length: 18
V: TRBV11-2
D: NA
size: few

CDR3: CASSVQGGNEQFF
DNA: TGTGCCAGCAGTGTACAGGGGGGCAATGAGCAGTTCTTC
J: TRBJ2-1
length: 13
V: TRBV27
D: TRBD1
size: many

CDR3: CSAETGLYTEAFF
DNA: TGCAGCGCCGAAACAGGGTTGTACACTGAAGCTTTCTTT
J: TRBJ1-1
length: 13
V: TRBV29-1
D: NA
size: many

CDR3: CASKKGSPLHF
DNA: TGTGCCAGCAAAAAGGGTTCACCCCTCCACTTT
J: TRBJ1-6
length: 11
V: TRBV12-3/TRBV12-4
D: NA
size: few

CDR3: CASSRGLLSGANVLTF
DNA: TGCGCCAGCAGCCGGGGTCTCCTCTCTGGGGCCAACGTCCTGACTTTC
J: TRBJ2-6
length: 16
V: TRBV4-3
D: NA
size: NA

CDR3: CASSRGGKGELFF
DNA: TGCGCCAGCAGCCGTGGAGGGAAAGGGGAGCTGTTTTTT
J: TRBJ2-2
length: 13
V: TRBV5-1
D: NA
size: many

CDR3: CASSLTGSNQPQHF
DNA: TGTGCCAGCAGTTTAACAGGGAGCAATCAGCCCCAGCATTTT
J: TRBJ1-5
length: 14
V: TRBV27
D: NA
size: many

CDR3: CASSRSGWSDTEAFF
DNA: TGTGCCAGCAGCCGGTCGGGGTGGTCGGACACTGAAGCTTTCTTT
J: TRBJ1-1
length: 15
V: TRBV3-1
D: NA
size: many

CDR3: CASSQAGDEQYF
DNA: TGTGCCAGCAGCCAGGCGGGGGACGAGCAGTACTTC
J: TRBJ2-7
length: 12
V: TRBV7-9
D: TRBD2
size: many

CDR3: CSARDLRRSGFADEQFF
DNA: TGCAGTGCTAGAGACCTCAGGAGGAGCGGGTTCGCTGATGAGCAGTTCTTC
J: TRBJ2-1
length: 17
V: TRBV20-1
D: NA
size: many

CDR3: CASSVYRDSHNEQFF
DNA: TGTGCCAGCAGCGTATACCGGGACTCGCACAATGAGCAGTTCTTC
J: TRBJ2-1
length: 15
V: TRBV9
D: NA
size: NA

CDR3: CASSQDIAGASYEQYF
DNA: TGCGCCAGCAGCCAAGATATAGCGGGAGCGTCCTACGAGCAGTACTTC
J: TRBJ2-7
length: 16
V: TRBV4-1
D: TRBD2
size: many

CDR3: CASSLARTSGGSTDTQYF
DNA: TGTGCCAGCAGCTTAGCGAGGACTAGCGGGGGGAGCACAGATACGCAGTATTTT
J: TRBJ2-3
length: 18
V: TRBV7-2
D: TRBD2
size: few